These 27 T cell receptor beta chains came from one sample sequenced in a study of glioma-infiltrating T cells after dendritic cell vaccination. Time point indicated: after dendritic cell vaccination, including at tumor progression/relapse. Produced via immunoSEQ multiplex PCR; TCRdb's table is partial and in-frame only. The sample lists just under 100,000 clones, about 85% occurring once. The sample consisted of blood, taken after dendritic cell vaccination. The receptor source for this set is a human donor with glioblastoma.

V gene TRBV19 combines with J gene TRBJ1-2, with D possibly TRBD1 on 6 matching bases. From germline, CDR1 is LNHDA and CDR2 SQIVND (reference sequence). Trimming stripped 0 bases from V and 4 bases from J, with 9 bases between. This CDR3 is 14 amino acids long. In DNA, the CDR3 is TGTGCCAGTAGTATAGATCCAGGGGCCTATGGCTACACCTTC. It encodes CASSIDPGAYGYTF.

V and J are TRBV5-1 and TRBJ2-1; D may be TRBD1 (5 bases). V lost 2 bases and J 7 bases, leaving 10 bases between the germline ends. The CDR3 has 13 amino acids. Germline-derived CDR1 and CDR2 are SGHRS and YFSETQ. CDR3 coding DNA: TGCGCCAGCAGCTTAAGGGGTTGGAATGAGCAGTTCTTC. Translated, it gives CASSLRGWNEQFF.

J is TRBJ2-7 and V is TRBV5-5, with D possibly matching TRBD1 (5 bases). V lost 0 bases to trimming and J lost 0 bases, with 7 bases between them. This CDR3 contains 14 residues. Per germline, CDR1 SGHKS and CDR2 YYEKEE (reference sequence). CDR3: CASSLDRYSYEQYF. The CDR3 DNA reads as TGTGCCAGCAGCTTGGACAGGTACTCCTACGAGCAGTACTTC. The whole variable domain, filled in from reference TRBV5-5 and TRBJ2-7, reads DAGVTQSPTHLIKTRGQQVTLRCSPISGHKSVSWYQQVLGQGPQFIFQYYEKEERGRGNFPDRFSARQFPNYSSELNVNALLLGDSALYLCASSLDRYSYEQYFGPGTRLTVT.

The chain recombines TRBV7-2 with TRBJ2-7; D not certain. Per germline, CDR1 SGHTA and CDR2 FQGNSA. Between the trimmed V and J ends, which lost 4 bases and 6 bases, there was a span of 13 bases. CDR3 length: 13 residues. Here the CDR3 DNA reads TGTGCCAGCAGCTGGGCTTTTAACTCCGAGCAGTACTTC. Residues: CASSWAFNSEQYF.

J is TRBJ1-4 and V is TRBV10-3, with D uncertain. The CDR3 contains 14 residues. V was cut by 0 bases and J by 4 bases, with 6 bases left in between. The germline CDR1 and CDR2 sequences are ENHRY and SYGVKD. The CDR3 loop is CAISESNSNEKLFF. CDR3 nucleotides: TGTGCCATCAGTGAGTCGAACAGTAATGAAAAACTGTTTTTT.

The chain employs TRBV7-8 and TRBJ2-7; 8 bases map to TRBD1. CDR3 length: 14 amino acids. CDR1 and CDR2 (germline): SGHVS, FQNEAQ. Trimming cost V 5 bases and J 3 bases; bases outside gene matches: 6. CDR3 sequence (DNA): TGTGCCAGCAGCGTGGACAGGGTTATCTACGAGCAGTACTTC. Translating it yields CASSVDRVIYEQYF.

The V call is TRBV18, the J call TRBJ1-1; D is unclear. This CDR3 contains 13 residues. Trimming left V 3 bases short and J 7 bases short, with 12 bases between. The germline V gene encodes CDR1 KGHSH and CDR2 LQKENI. The CDR3 protein is CASSPISSLEAFF. For the CDR3, the DNA is TGTGCCAGCTCACCTATTTCTAGTCTTGAAGCTTTCTTT. Drawing the rest from reference TRBV18 and TRBJ1-1, the complete variable domain is NAGVMQNPRHLVRRRGQEARLRCSPMKGHSHVYWYRQLPEEGLKFMVYLQKENIIDESGMPKERFSAEFPKEGPSILRIQQVVRGDSAAYFCASSPISSLEAFFGQGTRLTVV.

The rearrangement uses TRBV19 and TRBJ2-3; TRBD2 matches at 11 bases. The junction had 5 bases not matched to a gene; V was cut back by 2 bases and J by 1 base. Germline CDR1 is LNHDA and CDR2 is SQIVND (reference sequence). The CDR3 sequence is 17 residues long. The CDR3 loop is CASSIKLAGVGTDTQYF. Here the CDR3 DNA reads TGTGCCAGTAGTATAAAACTAGCGGGGGTTGGCACAGATACGCAGTATTTT.

The chain uses TRBV10-2 and TRBJ1-2, with TRBD1 as a possible D gene (5 bases). The V gene's germline CDR1 is WSHSY and CDR2 SAAADI. Trimming left V 6 bases short and J 5 bases short, with 16 bases between. This CDR3 spans 14 amino acids. CDR3 nucleotide sequence: TGCGCCAGCAGCCAACAGGTCCGATCGTATGGCTACACCTTC. Translating it yields CASSQQVRSYGYTF.

The chain has TRBV30 and TRBJ1-3; D is possibly TRBD1 (5 bases). The CDR3 loop spans 16 amino acids. Per the germline V gene, CDR1 is GTSNPN and CDR2 is SVGIG (reference sequence). Trimming stripped 1 base from V and 0 bases from J, with 13 bases between. CDR3 amino acids: CAWSETGWGSGNTIYF. The CDR3 nucleotides read TGTGCCTGGAGTGAAACAGGCTGGGGCTCTGGAAACACCATATATTTT.

This sequence joins TRBV5-1 and TRBJ2-1; maybe TRBD1 (6 bases). Between the trimmed V and J ends, which lost 4 bases and 12 bases, there was a span of 20 bases. Germline CDR1 SGHRS, CDR2 YFSETQ. This CDR3 is built from 14 residues. CDR3 coding DNA: TGCGCCAGCAGCGCGGACAGCTCCCAGGGTGGGCAGTTCTTC. As protein: CASSADSSQGGQFF.

The chain links TRBV14 to TRBJ1-1; TRBD1 aligns across 8 bases. The CDR3 runs 16 residues. The V gene's germline CDR1 is SGHDN and CDR2 FVKESK. V gave up 2 bases and J gave up 1 base; unmatched junction bases: 6. DNA of the CDR3: TGTGCCAGCAGCCAACTCCTCGGGACAGGGAACACTGAAGCTTTCTTT. Its protein is CASSQLLGTGNTEAFF. Combining the CDR3 with reference TRBV14 and TRBJ1-1 gives the whole variable domain EAGVTQFPSHSVIEKGQTVTLRCDPISGHDNLYWYRRVMGKEIKFLLHFVKESKQDESGMPNNRFLAERTGGTYSTLKVQPAELEDSGVYFCASSQLLGTGNTEAFFGQGTRLTVV.

The chain employs TRBV7-2 and TRBJ1-2; TRBD1 matches 9 bases. The CDR3 length is 16 residues. CDR1 is SGHTA, CDR2 FQGNSA, per germline. The V and J ends lost 5 bases and 4 bases, in that order; junction bases with no gene match: 11. The DNA for the CDR3 is TGTGCCAGCAGCCGGTGGACAGGGGAACTATCCTATGGCTACACCTTC. It codes for CASSRWTGELSYGYTF.

This chain joins TRBV25-1 and TRBJ2-3, with TRBD2 identical over 10 bases. V dropped 2 bases and J dropped 5; count of bases not matched to a gene: 1. There are 14 residues in the CDR3. Per the germline V gene, CDR1 is MGHDK and CDR2 is SYGVNS. This CDR3 reads CASSESGRGDTQYF. The CDR3 DNA follows: TGTGCCAGCAGTGAAAGCGGGAGGGGAGATACGCAGTATTTT.

The gene calls are TRBV29-1 and TRBJ2-5; 8 bases match TRBD2. Germline V gives CDR1 SQVTM, CDR2 ANQGSEA. The CDR3 is 13 residues long. The ends lost 5 bases at V and 3 bases at J; junction bases unmatched: 5. As DNA, the CDR3 is TGCAGCGTTCTGGCGGGGGGCGAAGAGACCCAGTACTTC. This gives the protein CSVLAGGEETQYF.

The V and J genes are TRBV4-1 and TRBJ1-2; 8 nucleotides align to TRBD1. Germline V gene data show CDR1 as MGHRA and CDR2 as YSYEKL. The CDR3 has 15 amino acids. V trimming: 1 base; J trimming: 8 bases; junction bases outside the gene matches: 9. Here the CDR3 reads CASSQALTGGLGYTF. Written as DNA, the CDR3 is TGCGCCAGCAGCCAAGCTTTAACAGGGGGTTTAGGCTACACCTTC.

This chain uses TRBV27 with TRBJ2-7; 10 bases fit TRBD1. V trimming: 6 bases; J trimming: 5 bases; junction bases outside the gene matches: 13. The CDR3 covers 16 residues. Germline values: CDR1 MNHEY, CDR2 SMNVEV (reference sequence). This chain's CDR3 is CASSRYTGQGFHEQYF. CDR3 DNA sequence: TGTGCCAGCAGCCGATACACGGGACAGGGGTTCCACGAGCAGTACTTC.

This clone was found once. V usage is TRBV9 and J usage is TRBJ2-2; tentative D call: TRBD2 (5 bases). This CDR3 region has 16 residues. Trimming removed 0 bases from V and 0 bases from J, with 9 bases in between. The germline V gene encodes CDR1 SGDLS and CDR2 YYNGEE. CDR3 nucleotide sequence: TGTGCCAGCAGCGTAGTGGGCGGGCCGAACACCGGGGAGCTGTTTTTT. Protein sequence: CASSVVGGPNTGELFF.

This chain joins TRBV30 and TRBJ1-2; a possible D gene is TRBD1 (5 bases). Per the germline V gene, CDR1 is GTSNPN and CDR2 is SVGIG (reference sequence). CDR3 length: 12 residues. Trimming stripped 1 base from V and 8 bases from J, with 11 bases between. The CDR3 protein is CAWSEERGGYTF. The CDR3 DNA reads as TGTGCCTGGAGTGAGGAAAGGGGAGGCTACACCTTC.

The rearrangement links TRBV19 to TRBJ2-1; a possible D gene is TRBD1 (6 bases). Germline CDR1 is LNHDA and CDR2 is SQIVND (reference sequence). Trimming cost V 7 bases and J 0 bases, with 13 bases left between them. This CDR3 is built from 15 residues. The CDR3 is CASTMRGNSYNEQFF. The CDR3 bases are TGTGCCAGTACCATGAGGGGGAACTCCTACAATGAGCAGTTCTTC.

Only one count was recorded for this clone. J is TRBJ1-1 and V is TRBV6-5; 7 nucleotides agree with TRBD1. Germline CDR1 is MNHEY and CDR2 is SVGAGI. J gave up 7 bases and V 6 bases, and 11 bases lay outside the gene matches. The CDR3 covers 14 residues. The DNA of the CDR3 is TGTGCCAGCAGACTCTCCCGGGACAGAGTTGAAGCTTTCTTT. Protein: CASRLSRDRVEAFF.

This sequence joins TRBV19 and TRBJ2-1; 13 bases align to TRBD2. Germline V gene sequence: CDR1 LNHDA, CDR2 SQIVND (reference sequence). The CDR3 covers 13 residues. V was pared by 3 bases and J by 13 bases, with 3 bases of the junction left unmatched. The CDR3 loop is CASSIGLAGVQFF. The DNA for the CDR3 is TGTGCCAGTAGTATCGGACTAGCGGGAGTCCAGTTCTTC.

V is TRBV29-1 and J is TRBJ1-5; no reliable D call. From germline, CDR1 is SQVTM and CDR2 ANQGSEA. There are 15 residues in the CDR3. Trimming took off 3 bases at V and 0 bases at J, with 12 bases between the two ends. In nucleotides, the CDR3 is TGCAGCGTTGATGAGGAGCCAAATAGCAATCAGCCCCAGCATTTT. Protein product: CSVDEEPNSNQPQHF. The whole variable domain, remainder taken from reference TRBV29-1 and TRBJ1-5, is SAVISQKPSRDICQRGTSLTIQCQVDSQVTMMFWYRQQPGQSLTLIATANQGSEATYESGFVIDKFPISRPNLTFSTLTVSNMSPEDSSIYLCSVDEEPNSNQPQHFGDGTRLSIL.

In this sample, this clone turned up once. This chain uses TRBV6-6 with TRBJ1-5; tentative D call: TRBD1 (5 bases). The germline gives CDR1 MNHNY, CDR2 SVGAGI (reference sequence). The CDR3 contains 13 residues. V was clipped by 8 bases and J by 5 bases, with 13 bases between them. CDR3 sequence (DNA): TGTGCCAGCTGCGGGGGGGAGGATCAGCCCCAGCATTTT. Its translation is CASCGGEDQPQHF.

CDR3 region: CASSIFPGQGNEKLFF. CDR3 DNA: TGTGCCAGTAGTATCTTTCCGGGACAGGGAAATGAAAAACTGTTTTTT. The chain joins TRBV19 to TRBJ1-4; 9 bases align to TRBD1. V dropped 3 bases and J dropped 5; count of bases not matched to a gene: 7. The CDR3 totals 16 residues. Per the germline V gene, CDR1 is LNHDA and CDR2 is SQIVND (reference sequence).

The rearrangement links TRBV9 to TRBJ2-3; no definite D call. Deletions cut 1 base from V and 2 bases from J, with 8 bases between. CDR1 is SGDLS and CDR2 is YYNGEE in the germline V gene. There are 14 residues in the CDR3. CDR3: CASSVRVNTDTQYF. CDR3 DNA: TGTGCCAGCAGCGTACGGGTTAACACAGATACGCAGTATTTT.

The chain recombines TRBV6-5 with TRBJ1-2, with TRBD1 matching 8 bases. Germline V gives CDR1 MNHEY, CDR2 SVGAGI. V was pared by 8 bases and J by 4 bases, with 9 bases of the junction left unmatched. CDR3 size: 14 residues. CDR3 sequence: CASGARGLVYGYTF. In DNA form, the CDR3 reads TGTGCCAGCGGAGCCAGGGGGCTGGTCTATGGCTACACCTTC.